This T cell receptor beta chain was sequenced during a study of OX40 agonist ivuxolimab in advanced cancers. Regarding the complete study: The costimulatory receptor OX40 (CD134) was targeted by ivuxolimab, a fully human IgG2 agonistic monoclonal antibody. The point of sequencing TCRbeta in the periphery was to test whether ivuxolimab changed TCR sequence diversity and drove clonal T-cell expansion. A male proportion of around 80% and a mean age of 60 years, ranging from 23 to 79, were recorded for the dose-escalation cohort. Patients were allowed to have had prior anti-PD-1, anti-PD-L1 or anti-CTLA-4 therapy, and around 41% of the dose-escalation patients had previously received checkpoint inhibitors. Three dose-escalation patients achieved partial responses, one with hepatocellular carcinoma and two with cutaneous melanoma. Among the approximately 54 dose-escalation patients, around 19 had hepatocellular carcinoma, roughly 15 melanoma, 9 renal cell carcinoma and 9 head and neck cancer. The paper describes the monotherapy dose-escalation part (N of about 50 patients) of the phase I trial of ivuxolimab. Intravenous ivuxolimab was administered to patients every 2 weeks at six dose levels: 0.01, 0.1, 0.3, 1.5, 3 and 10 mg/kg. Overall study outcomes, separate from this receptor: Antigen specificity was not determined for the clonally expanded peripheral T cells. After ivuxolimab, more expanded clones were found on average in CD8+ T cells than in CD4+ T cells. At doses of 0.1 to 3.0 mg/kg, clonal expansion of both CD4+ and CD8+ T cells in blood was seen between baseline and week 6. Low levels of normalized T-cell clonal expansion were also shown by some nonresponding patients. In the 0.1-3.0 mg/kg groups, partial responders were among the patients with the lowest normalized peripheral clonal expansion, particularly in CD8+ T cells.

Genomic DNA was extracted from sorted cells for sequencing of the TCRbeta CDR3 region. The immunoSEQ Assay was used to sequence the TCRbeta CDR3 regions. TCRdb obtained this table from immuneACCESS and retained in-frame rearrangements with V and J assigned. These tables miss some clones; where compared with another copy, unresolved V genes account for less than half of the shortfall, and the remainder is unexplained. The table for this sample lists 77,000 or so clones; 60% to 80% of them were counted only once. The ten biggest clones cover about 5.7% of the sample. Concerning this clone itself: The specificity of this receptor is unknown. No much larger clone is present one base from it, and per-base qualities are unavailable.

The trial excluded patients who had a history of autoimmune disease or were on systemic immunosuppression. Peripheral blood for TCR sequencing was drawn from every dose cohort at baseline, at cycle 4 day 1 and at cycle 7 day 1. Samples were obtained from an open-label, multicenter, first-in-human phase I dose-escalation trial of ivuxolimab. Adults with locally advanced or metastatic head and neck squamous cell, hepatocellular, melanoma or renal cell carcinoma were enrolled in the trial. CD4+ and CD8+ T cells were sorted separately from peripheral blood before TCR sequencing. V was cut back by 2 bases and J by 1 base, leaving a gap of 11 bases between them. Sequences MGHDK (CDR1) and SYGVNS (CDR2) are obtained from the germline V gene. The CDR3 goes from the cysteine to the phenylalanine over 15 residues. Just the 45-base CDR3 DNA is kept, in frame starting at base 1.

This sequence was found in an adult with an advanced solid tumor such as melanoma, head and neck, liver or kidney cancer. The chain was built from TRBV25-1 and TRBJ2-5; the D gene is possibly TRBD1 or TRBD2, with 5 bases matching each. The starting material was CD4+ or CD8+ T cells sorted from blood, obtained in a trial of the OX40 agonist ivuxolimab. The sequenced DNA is TGTGCCAGCAGTGAAGGGGACCGAGTCCAAGAGACCCAGTACTTC. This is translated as CASSEGDRVQETQYF.